This T cell receptor beta chain appears in the sequencing data of a study of T cells after yellow fever vaccination. V lost 5 bases to trimming and J lost 0 bases; unmatched junction nucleotides: 3. The CDR3 has 16 residues. Germline CDR1 SEHNR, CDR2 FQNEAQ (reference sequence). TCRdb re-derived calls from the 5' RACE reads in MiXCR, one entry per CDR3 protein. The sample contains about 310,000 distinct CDR3 sequences, roughly 3.5% of which appear only once. This receptor was identified in a man aged 18 to 29 who received the YFV17D yellow fever vaccine. Sequencing used PBMCs, obtained on the day of the yellow fever booster vaccination. The chain carries TRBV7-9 and TRBJ2-6; 8 nucleotides align to TRBD1. The CDR3 sequence: CASSAGGLSGANVLTF. The CDR3 nucleotides are TGTGCCAGCAGCGCAGGGGGCCTCTCTGGGGCCAACGTCCTGACTTTC.